Each of the 17 T cell receptor beta chains below was sequenced from the same sample in a study of Ad26.COV2.S vaccination and SARS-CoV-2 variants. The data were produced by immunoSEQ multiplex PCR, yet TCRdb's version contains in-frame clones alone and is incomplete. This table holds 300,000 to 400,000 clones, about 90% found once. The sample consisted of peripheral blood, taken after recovery from COVID-19. These receptors originate from a human donor who had recovered from COVID-19.

The J gene is TRBJ1-1, the V gene TRBV5-4; a weak D match, TRBD1 (5 bases). Trimming stripped 1 base from V and 7 bases from J, with 8 bases between. This CDR3 spans 12 amino acids. The germline V gene has CDR1 SGHNT and CDR2 YYREEE (reference sequence). The CDR3 DNA reads TGTGCCAGCAGCTTGAGGGACGGTGAAGCTTTCTTT. This codes for CASSLRDGEAFF.

The sample holds a few counts of this clone. The chain combines TRBV27 with TRBJ1-1; TRBD1 is a possible D gene (6 bases). This CDR3 has 16 residues. Germline V CDR1 and CDR2: MNHEY, SMNVEV (reference sequence). Trimming shortened V by 4 bases and J by 7 bases, and 22 bases separated the two germline ends. This CDR3 reads CASSSPTPGGGNEAFF. DNA of the CDR3: TGTGCCAGCAGTTCCCCCACCCCGGGAGGGGGGAATGAAGCTTTCTTT.

V and J are TRBV10-2 and TRBJ2-3, with TRBD2 matching over 9 bases. Per the germline V gene, CDR1 is WSHSY and CDR2 is SAAADI. The CDR3 runs to 14 residues. Losses at the gene ends were 6 bases for V and 5 bases for J; bases not matched to a gene: 6. CDR3 DNA: TGCGCCAGCAGGGGCGGGGGGGCCCTAGATACGCAGTATTTT. This gives the protein CASRGGGALDTQYF.

The chain uses TRBV5-6 and TRBJ1-1; D is possibly TRBD1 (5 bases). The CDR3 extends over 14 amino acids. V shed 4 bases and J shed 3 bases, with 13 bases lying between them. Germline-derived CDR1 and CDR2 are SGHDT and YYEEEE. This CDR3 reads CASSAGFGDTEAFF. Written as DNA, the CDR3 is TGTGCCAGCAGCGCAGGGTTCGGCGACACTGAAGCTTTCTTT. The variable domain in full, with the rest retrieved from reference TRBV5-6 and TRBJ1-1, is DAGVTQSPTHLIKTRGQQVTLRCSPKSGHDTVSWYQQALGQGPQFIFQYYEEEERQRGNFPDRFSGHQFPNYSSELNVNALLLGDSALYLCASSAGFGDTEAFFGQGTRLTVV.

This chain joins TRBV4-1 and TRBJ2-1; no reliable D call. Germline V gene lookup returns CDR1 MGHRA and CDR2 YSYEKL. This CDR3 contains 13 residues. V was pared by 2 bases and J by 6 bases, with 8 bases between. Here the CDR3 DNA reads TGCGCCAGCAGCCAAAGGCTGGGCAATGAGCAGTTCTTC. Translating it yields CASSQRLGNEQFF.

The J gene is TRBJ1-2, the V gene TRBV28, with 9 nucleotides matching TRBD1. The trim removed 4 bases at V and 0 bases at J, leaving 9 bases unmatched. Germline V gives CDR1 MDHEN, CDR2 SYDVKM. This CDR3 has 17 residues. CDR3: CASSSKWRDRANYGYTF. As DNA, the CDR3 is TGTGCCAGCAGTTCTAAATGGCGGGACAGGGCTAACTATGGCTACACCTTC.

The CDR3 reads CASSATSGAYEQYF. CDR3 DNA sequence: TGTGCCAGCAGCGCAACTAGCGGGGCCTACGAGCAGTACTTC. The J gene is TRBJ2-7, the V gene TRBV7-9; the match to TRBD2 covers 10 bases. The V and J ends lost 5 bases and 2 bases, in that order; junction bases with no gene match: 3. CDR3 length: 14 amino acids. Germline V gene data show CDR1 as SEHNR and CDR2 as FQNEAQ (reference sequence).

The chain is built from TRBV28 and TRBJ2-7, with D possibly being TRBD1 (5 bases). The CDR3 totals 14 residues. Trimming cost V 3 bases and J 7 bases, with 16 bases left between them. Germline CDR1 reads MDHEN; CDR2 reads SYDVKM. CDR3 protein: CASSFVAREVEQYF. The DNA of the CDR3 is TGTGCCAGCAGTTTTGTGGCCAGGGAAGTGGAGCAGTACTTC.

The genes are TRBV7-6 and TRBJ2-1, with D unresolved. Trimming took 0 bases from V and 3 from J, leaving 9 bases between them. Germline CDR1 and CDR2: SGHVS and FNYEAQ. The CDR3 runs to 15 residues. The CDR3 spells CASSLAISSYNEQFF. In DNA, the CDR3 is TGTGCCAGCAGCTTAGCTATCTCGAGCTACAATGAGCAGTTCTTC.

The chain couples TRBV9 to TRBJ2-7; possibly TRBD1 or TRBD2 for D (5 bases each). Germline CDR1 and CDR2: SGDLS and YYNGEE. Trimming left V 7 bases short and J 2 bases short, with 10 bases between. The CDR3 runs to 12 residues. The CDR3 coding sequence is TGTGCCAGCGGGACGGGCCCCTACGAGCAGTACTTC. Residues: CASGTGPYEQYF. Drawing the rest from reference TRBV9 and TRBJ2-7, the complete variable domain is DSGVTQTPKHLITATGQRVTLRCSPRSGDLSVYWYQQSLDQGLQFLIQYYNGEERAKGNILERFSAQQFPDLHSELNLSSLELGDSALYFCASGTGPYEQYFGPGTRLTVT.

V is TRBV27 and J is TRBJ2-1; 7 nucleotides match TRBD2. V shed 3 bases and J 9 bases; nucleotides not matched to a gene: 5. This CDR3 has 13 residues. Germline CDR1 reads MNHEY; CDR2 reads SMNVEV (reference sequence). CDR3 nucleotide sequence: TGTGCCAGCAGTTTCAGACTAGCCACTGAGCAGTTCTTC. This gives the protein CASSFRLATEQFF.

This chain links TRBV20-1 with TRBJ1-5; D is uncertain. Germline lookup yields CDR1 DFQATT and CDR2 SNEGSKA (reference sequence). This CDR3 contains 10 residues. Trimming took off 4 bases at V and 11 bases at J, with 9 bases between the two ends. The CDR3 bases are TGCAGTGCTATAGGACCTTCCCAGCATTTT. It yields the protein CSAIGPSQHF.

The CDR3 DNA is TGTGCCAGCAGCCAATCCGCTGCGAGCACAGATACGCAGTATTTT. It codes for CASSQSAASTDTQYF. The chain is built from TRBV4-2 and TRBJ2-3; D gene ambiguous. V was clipped by 2 bases and J by 0 bases, with 9 bases between them. The CDR3 totals 15 residues. The V gene's germline CDR1 is LGHNA and CDR2 YNFKEQ.

CDR3 loop: CSVESLGRDRGYEQYF. CDR3 in DNA: TGCAGCGTTGAATCGCTTGGTAGGGACAGGGGATACGAGCAGTACTTC. The V call is TRBV29-1, the J call TRBJ2-7; 10 bases fit TRBD1. The ends lost 2 bases at V and 4 bases at J; junction bases unmatched: 11. Per germline, CDR1 SQVTM and CDR2 ANQGSEA. CDR3 length: 16 residues.

The chain has TRBV5-4 and TRBJ2-5; 11 bases are shared with TRBD2. The V segment lost 4 bases and the J segment 5 bases; nucleotides outside the gene matches: 13. In germline, CDR1 is SGHNT, CDR2 YYREEE (reference sequence). The CDR3 has 17 residues. CDR3 protein: CASSLYLAGGPEETQYF. The CDR3 DNA reads as TGTGCCAGCAGCCTCTACTTAGCGGGGGGGCCGGAGGAGACCCAGTACTTC.

The V gene is TRBV7-2, the J gene TRBJ2-2; either TRBD1 or TRBD2 may fit D (5 bases each). The length of the CDR3 is 13 residues. CDR1 is SGHTA, CDR2 FQGNSA, per germline. Trimming removed 5 bases at V and 13 bases at J, with 17 bases between. Here the CDR3 reads CASSVQRDRGLFF. The CDR3 DNA reads as TGTGCCAGCAGCGTTCAGAGGGACCGTGGGCTGTTTTTT.

J is TRBJ1-5 and V is TRBV4-2, with a weak D call TRBD1 (5 bases). The V end lost 1 base, the J end lost 5 bases, and 9 bases lay between the germline ends. In germline, CDR1 is LGHNA, CDR2 YNFKEQ. CDR3 length equals 14 residues. The CDR3 spells CASSQVTGDQPQHF. CDR3 DNA: TGTGCCAGCAGCCAAGTTACGGGGGATCAGCCCCAGCATTTT.